There are a few counts of the clone carrying this TCR beta chain. Healthy Caucasian individuals from Russia aged about 6 to 95 were enrolled as donors. It was with a sample-barcoded 5' primer and a J-beta primer mix that a second PCR of about 6 to 11 cycles was run. MiXCR, applied by TCRdb to the 5' RACE reads, yields one record per CDR3 protein. The sample gives about 1.5 million distinct CDR3 sequences, roughly 43% of which show up once; about 3.8% is in the top ten. Trimming shortened V by 3 bases and J by 0 bases, and 9 bases separated the two germline ends. Per the germline V gene, CDR1 is SNHLY and CDR2 is FYNNEI. The CDR3 runs 14 residues. This entry comes from a study of blood T cells in healthy people across ages.

This sequence originates from a woman aged 18-29 years in good health. The chain is built from TRBV2 and TRBJ2-7, with a possible D match to TRBD1 (6 bases). Material: blood. CDR3 loop: CASSEVRGSYEQYF. The CDR3 region has the DNA TGTGCCAGCAGTGAGGTCAGGGGCTCCTACGAGCAGTACTTC.